This TCR beta chain stems from a study of blood T cell repertoires in COVID-19. Study summary: PBMCs, B-cell-depleted T cells, or T cells were the source of the cDNA or gDNA that made up the material.

Looked up from germline, CDR1 is SGHTA and CDR2 is FQGTGA. Trimming cost V 2 bases and J 2 bases; bases outside gene matches: 6. The CDR3 has 16 amino acids. Original processing notes: Estimation of nucleated cell counts relied on the amplification of reference gene primers. Assay used: immunoSEQ multiplex PCR; TCRdb lists only in-frame clones, some missing. V and J calls and clone size follow that table, whereas D and trimming were derived from the DNA. The sample records 15,000 to 20,000 clones, nearly 90% being singletons. This clonotype was sampled from a human donor with active COVID-19. The donor label of this sample is uncertain. The rearrangement joins TRBV7-3 to TRBJ2-1; TRBD2 matches at 7 bases. Sequences were obtained from peripheral blood. DNA of the CDR3: TGTGCCAGCAGCTTAGGGCTAGCGGCCACCTACAATGAGCAGTTCTTC. Protein: CASSLGLAATYNEQFF.